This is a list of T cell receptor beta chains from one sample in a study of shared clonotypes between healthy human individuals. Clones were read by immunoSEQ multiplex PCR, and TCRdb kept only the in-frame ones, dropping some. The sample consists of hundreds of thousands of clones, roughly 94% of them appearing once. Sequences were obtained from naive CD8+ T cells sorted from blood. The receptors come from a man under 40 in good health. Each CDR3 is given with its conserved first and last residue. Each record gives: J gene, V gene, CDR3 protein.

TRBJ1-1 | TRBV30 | CGGGELDTEAFF
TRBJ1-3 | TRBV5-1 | CASSLIQGVNSGNTIYF
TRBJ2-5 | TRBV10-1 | CASSEGGGGDETQYF
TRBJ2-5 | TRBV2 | CASSSGTSAQETQYF
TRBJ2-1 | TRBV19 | CASSGQGNEQFF
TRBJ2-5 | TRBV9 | CASSVGGSRETQYF
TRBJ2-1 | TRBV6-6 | CASSYSREVSYNEQFF
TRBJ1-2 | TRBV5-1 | CASSVREVAYGYTF
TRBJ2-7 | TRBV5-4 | CASSVRTGLGEQYF
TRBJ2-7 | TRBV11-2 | CASSSGTGGPHSYEQYF
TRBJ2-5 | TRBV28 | CASSSRAGRETQYF
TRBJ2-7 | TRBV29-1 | CSVPGSLVDEQYF
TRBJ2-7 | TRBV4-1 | CASSPQEGFFEQYF
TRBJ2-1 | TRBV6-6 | CASSYSDRQGNEQFF
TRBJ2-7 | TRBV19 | CASSPVLAGSYEQYF
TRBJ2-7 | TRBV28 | CASRTPGTGFYEQYF
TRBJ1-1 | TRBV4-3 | CASSQAPDRNTEAFF
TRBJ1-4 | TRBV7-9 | CASSLGGPKVLFF
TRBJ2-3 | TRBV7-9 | CASSLVLAGADTQYF
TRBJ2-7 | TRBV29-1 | CSARDGSYEQYF
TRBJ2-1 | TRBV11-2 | CASSLVSNEQFF
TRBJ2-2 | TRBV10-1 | CASSLQGAGGELFF
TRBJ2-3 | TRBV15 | CATSRDFRSLTDTQYF
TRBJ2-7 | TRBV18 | CASSPITNEQYF
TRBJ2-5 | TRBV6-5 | CASRHIPPGETQYF
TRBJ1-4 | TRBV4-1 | CASSQLADKYNEKLFF
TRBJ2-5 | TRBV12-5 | CASGSNSGRERETQYF
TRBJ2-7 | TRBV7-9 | CASSSIGTNDYEQYF
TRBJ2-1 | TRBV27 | CASRVDSYNEQFF
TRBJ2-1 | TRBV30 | CAWSVVADYNEQFF
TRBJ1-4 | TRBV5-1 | CATPSDGGKLFF
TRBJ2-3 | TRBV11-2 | CASSPEGLAADTQYF
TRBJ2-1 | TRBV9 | CASSVYQASGNEQFF
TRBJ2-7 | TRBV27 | CASSLRGNEQYF
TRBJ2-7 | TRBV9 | CASSVSSGNSYEQYF
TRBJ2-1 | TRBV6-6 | CASSYRPLGVNEQFF
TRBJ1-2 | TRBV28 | CASSFAGNYGYTF
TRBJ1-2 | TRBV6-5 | CASSYSRGGYTF
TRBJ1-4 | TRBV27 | CASSLIQGQGLVDEKLFF
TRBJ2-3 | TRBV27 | CASSLSWERSDSDTQYF
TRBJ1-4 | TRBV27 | CASQRRTGEKLFF
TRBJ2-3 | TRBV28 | CASSLSSGATDTQYF
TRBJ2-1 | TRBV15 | CATSRAGYNANEQFF
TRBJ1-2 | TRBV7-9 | CASSHGDSLYGYTF
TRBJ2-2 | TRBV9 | CASSVGDTGELFF
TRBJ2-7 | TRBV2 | CASSRSSGIAYEQYF
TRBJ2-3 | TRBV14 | CASSQALAGGPGDTQYF
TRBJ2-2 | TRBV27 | CASTGLAGGLNTGELFF
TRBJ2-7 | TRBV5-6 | CASRSGQSLSYEQYF
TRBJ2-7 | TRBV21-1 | CASSANEQYF
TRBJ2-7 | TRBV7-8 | CASSSRTSGPYEQYF
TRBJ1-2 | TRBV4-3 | CASSRKQGNYGYTF
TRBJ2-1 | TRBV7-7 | CASRAVGAYEQFF